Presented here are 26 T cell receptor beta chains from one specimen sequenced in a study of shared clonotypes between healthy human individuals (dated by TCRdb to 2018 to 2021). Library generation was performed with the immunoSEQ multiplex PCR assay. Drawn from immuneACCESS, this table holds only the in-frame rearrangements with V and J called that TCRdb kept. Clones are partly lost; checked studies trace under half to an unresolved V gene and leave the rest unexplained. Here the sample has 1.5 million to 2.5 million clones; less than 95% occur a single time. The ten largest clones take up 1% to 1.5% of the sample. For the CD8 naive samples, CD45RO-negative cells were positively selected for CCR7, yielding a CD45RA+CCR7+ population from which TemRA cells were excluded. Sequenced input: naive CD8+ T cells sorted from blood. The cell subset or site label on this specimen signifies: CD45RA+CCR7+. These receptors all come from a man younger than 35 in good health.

DNA for the CDR3: TGTGCCAGCAGTTTATCGGGACGGATCTCTGGAAACACCATATATTTT. Translated, it gives CASSLSGRISGNTIYF. The V call is TRBV27, the J call TRBJ1-3, with D maybe TRBD1 (5 bases). The CDR3 length is 16 residues. The germline gives CDR1 MNHEY, CDR2 SMNVEV (reference sequence). Trimming left V 0 bases short and J 0 bases short, with 9 bases between.

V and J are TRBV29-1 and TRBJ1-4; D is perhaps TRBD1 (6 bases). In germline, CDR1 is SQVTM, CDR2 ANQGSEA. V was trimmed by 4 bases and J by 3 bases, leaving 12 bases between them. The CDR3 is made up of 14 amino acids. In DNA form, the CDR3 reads TGCAGCGTTGTTCGGGGGCTGTCTAATGAAAAACTGTTTTTT. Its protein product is CSVVRGLSNEKLFF.

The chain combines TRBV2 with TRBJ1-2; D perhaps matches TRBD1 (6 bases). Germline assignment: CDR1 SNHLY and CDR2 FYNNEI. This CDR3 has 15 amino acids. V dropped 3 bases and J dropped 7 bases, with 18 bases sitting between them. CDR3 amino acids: CASSDPGMGASGYTF. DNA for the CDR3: TGTGCCAGCAGTGATCCAGGGATGGGGGCGAGTGGCTACACCTTC.

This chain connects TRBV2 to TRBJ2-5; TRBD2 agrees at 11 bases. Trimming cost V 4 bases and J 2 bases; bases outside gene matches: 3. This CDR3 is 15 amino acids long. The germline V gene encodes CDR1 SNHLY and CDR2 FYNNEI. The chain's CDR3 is CASSGTSGLQETQYF. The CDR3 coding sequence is TGTGCCAGCAGTGGGACTAGCGGGTTGCAAGAGACCCAGTACTTC.

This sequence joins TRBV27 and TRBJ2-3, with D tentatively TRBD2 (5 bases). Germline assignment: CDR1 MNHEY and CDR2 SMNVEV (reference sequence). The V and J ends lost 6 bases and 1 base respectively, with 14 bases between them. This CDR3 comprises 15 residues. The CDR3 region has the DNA TGTGCCAGCAGCCCAACGGTGGGAGGCACAGATACGCAGTATTTT. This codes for CASSPTVGGTDTQYF.

The CDR3 nucleotides are TGTGCCAGCAGCAGGGACAGGGTTGGCAATGAGCAGTTCTTC. Amino acid sequence: CASSRDRVGNEQFF. The chain couples TRBV7-9 to TRBJ2-1; 9 bases fit TRBD1. CDR1 and CDR2 from the germline V gene are SEHNR and FQNEAQ (reference sequence). The CDR3 has 14 residues. V shed 5 bases, J shed 6 bases, and the junction held 5 bases outside the gene matches.

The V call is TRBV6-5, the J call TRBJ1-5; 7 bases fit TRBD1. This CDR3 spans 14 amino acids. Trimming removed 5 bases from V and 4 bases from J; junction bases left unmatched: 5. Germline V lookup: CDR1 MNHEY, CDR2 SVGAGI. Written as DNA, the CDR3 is TGTGCCAGCAGTCTAAGACAGGGAAATCAGCCCCAGCATTTT. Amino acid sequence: CASSLRQGNQPQHF.

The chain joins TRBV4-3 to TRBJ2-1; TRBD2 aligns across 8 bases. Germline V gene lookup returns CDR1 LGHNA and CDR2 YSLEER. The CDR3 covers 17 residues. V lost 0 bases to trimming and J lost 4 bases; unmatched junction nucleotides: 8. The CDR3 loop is CASSQDRESGGYNEQFF. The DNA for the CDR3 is TGCGCCAGCAGCCAAGATCGGGAGAGCGGGGGTTACAATGAGCAGTTCTTC.

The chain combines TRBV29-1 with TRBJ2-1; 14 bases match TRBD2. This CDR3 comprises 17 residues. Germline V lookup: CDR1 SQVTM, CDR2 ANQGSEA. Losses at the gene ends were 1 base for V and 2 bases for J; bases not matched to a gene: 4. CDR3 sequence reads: CSVEGGTSGSPYNEQFF. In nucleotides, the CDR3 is TGCAGCGTTGAAGGCGGGACTAGCGGGAGTCCCTACAATGAGCAGTTCTTC.

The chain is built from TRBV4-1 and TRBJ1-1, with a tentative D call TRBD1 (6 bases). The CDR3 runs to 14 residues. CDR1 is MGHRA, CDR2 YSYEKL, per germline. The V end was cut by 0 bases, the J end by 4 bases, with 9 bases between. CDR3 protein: CASSQDAGATEAFF. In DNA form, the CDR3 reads TGCGCCAGCAGCCAAGACGCGGGGGCCACTGAAGCTTTCTTT.

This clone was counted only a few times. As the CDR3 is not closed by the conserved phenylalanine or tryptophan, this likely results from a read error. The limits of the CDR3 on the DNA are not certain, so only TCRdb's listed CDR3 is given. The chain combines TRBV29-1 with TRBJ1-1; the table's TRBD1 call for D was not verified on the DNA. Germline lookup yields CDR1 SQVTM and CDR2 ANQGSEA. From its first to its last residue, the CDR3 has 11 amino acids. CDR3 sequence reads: CSVEAGQGPTL.

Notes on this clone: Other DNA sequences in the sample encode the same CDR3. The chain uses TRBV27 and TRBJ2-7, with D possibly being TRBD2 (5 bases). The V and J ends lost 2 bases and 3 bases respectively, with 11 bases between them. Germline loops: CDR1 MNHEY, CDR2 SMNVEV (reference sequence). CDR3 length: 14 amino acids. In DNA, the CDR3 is TGTGCCAGCAGTTTACGGGGTCGGGACTACGAGCAGTACTTC. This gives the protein CASSLRGRDYEQYF.

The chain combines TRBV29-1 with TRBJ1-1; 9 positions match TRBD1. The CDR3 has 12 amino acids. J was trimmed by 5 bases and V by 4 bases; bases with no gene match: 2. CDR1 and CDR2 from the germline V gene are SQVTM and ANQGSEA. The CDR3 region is CSVGGTGTEAFF. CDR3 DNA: TGCAGCGTTGGGGGGACAGGGACTGAAGCTTTCTTT.

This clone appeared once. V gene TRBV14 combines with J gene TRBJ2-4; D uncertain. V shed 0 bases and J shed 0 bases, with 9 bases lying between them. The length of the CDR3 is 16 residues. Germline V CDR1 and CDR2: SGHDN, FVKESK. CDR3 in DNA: TGTGCCAGCAGCCAAGAAGGACCCAGAGCCAAAAACATTCAGTACTTC. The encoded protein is CASSQEGPRAKNIQYF.

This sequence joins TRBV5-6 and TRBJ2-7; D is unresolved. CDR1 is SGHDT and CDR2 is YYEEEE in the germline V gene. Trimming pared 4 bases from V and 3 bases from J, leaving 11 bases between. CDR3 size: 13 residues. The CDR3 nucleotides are TGTGCCAGCAGCAACGGACGCAACTACGAGCAGTACTTC. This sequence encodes CASSNGRNYEQYF.

The CDR3 spells CAWSATRGLAGARGVGELFF. The CDR3 DNA sequence: TGTGCCTGGAGCGCGACTAGAGGACTAGCGGGGGCCCGTGGAGTCGGGGAGCTGTTTTTT. The V and J genes are TRBV30 and TRBJ2-2; TRBD2 agrees at 13 bases. Germline values: CDR1 GTSNPN, CDR2 SVGIG (reference sequence). The V segment lost 3 bases and the J segment 7 bases; nucleotides outside the gene matches: 20. The CDR3 covers 20 residues.

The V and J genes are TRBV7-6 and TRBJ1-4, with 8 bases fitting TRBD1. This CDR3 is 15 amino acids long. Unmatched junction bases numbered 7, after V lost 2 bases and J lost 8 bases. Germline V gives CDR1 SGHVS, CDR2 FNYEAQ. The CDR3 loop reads CASSLLDRGGEKLFF. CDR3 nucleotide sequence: TGTGCCAGCAGCTTACTAGACAGGGGAGGGGAAAAACTGTTTTTT. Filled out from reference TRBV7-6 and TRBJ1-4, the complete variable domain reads GAGVSQSPRYKVTKRGQDVALRCDPISGHVSLYWYRQALGQGPEFLTYFNYEAQQDKSGLPNDRFSAERPEGSISTLTIQRTEQRDSAMYRCASSLLDRGGEKLFFGSGTQLSVL.

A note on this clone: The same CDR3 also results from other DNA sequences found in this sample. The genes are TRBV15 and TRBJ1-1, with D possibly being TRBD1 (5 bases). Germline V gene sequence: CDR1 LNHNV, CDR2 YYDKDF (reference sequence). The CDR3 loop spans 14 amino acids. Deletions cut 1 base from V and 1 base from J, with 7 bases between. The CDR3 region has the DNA TGTGCCACCAGCAGAGGTACAGGGAACACTGAAGCTTTCTTT. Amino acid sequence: CATSRGTGNTEAFF.

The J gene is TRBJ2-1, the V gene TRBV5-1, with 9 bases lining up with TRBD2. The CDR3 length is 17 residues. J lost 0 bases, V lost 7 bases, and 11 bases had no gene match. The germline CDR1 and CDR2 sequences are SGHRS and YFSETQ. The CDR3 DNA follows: TGCGCCAGCGGGTTTAGCGGGGGAGACCCCTCCTACAATGAGCAGTTCTTC. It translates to CASGFSGGDPSYNEQFF.

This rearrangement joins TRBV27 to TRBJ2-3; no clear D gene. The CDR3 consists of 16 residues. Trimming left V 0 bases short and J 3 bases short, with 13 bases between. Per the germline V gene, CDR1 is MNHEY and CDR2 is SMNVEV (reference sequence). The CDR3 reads CASSLSSLGDTDTQYF. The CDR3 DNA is TGTGCCAGCAGTTTATCTTCCCTTGGGGATACAGATACGCAGTATTTT.

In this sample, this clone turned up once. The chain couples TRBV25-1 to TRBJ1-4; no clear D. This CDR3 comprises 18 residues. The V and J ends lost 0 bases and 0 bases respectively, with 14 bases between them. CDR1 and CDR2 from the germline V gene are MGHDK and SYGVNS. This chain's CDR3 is CASSEYETDDATNEKLFF. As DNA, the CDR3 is TGTGCCAGCAGTGAATACGAGACGGATGATGCAACTAATGAAAAACTGTTTTTT.

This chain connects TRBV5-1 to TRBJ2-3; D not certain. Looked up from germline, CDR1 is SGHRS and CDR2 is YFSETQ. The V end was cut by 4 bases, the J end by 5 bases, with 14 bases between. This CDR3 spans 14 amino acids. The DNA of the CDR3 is TGCGCCAGCAGCCAGTCCTATGGGGAAGATACGCAGTATTTT. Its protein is CASSQSYGEDTQYF.

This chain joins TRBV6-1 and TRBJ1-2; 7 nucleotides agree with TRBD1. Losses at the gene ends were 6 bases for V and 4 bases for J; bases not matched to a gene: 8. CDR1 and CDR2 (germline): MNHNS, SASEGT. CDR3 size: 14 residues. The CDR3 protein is CASSPRGKGYGYTF. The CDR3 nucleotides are TGTGCCAGCAGCCCCAGGGGGAAGGGCTATGGCTACACCTTC.

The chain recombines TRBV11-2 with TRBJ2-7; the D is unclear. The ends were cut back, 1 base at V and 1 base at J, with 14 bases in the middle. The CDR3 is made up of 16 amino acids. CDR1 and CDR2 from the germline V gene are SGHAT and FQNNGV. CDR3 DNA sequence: TGTGCCAGCAGCTTAGTTGTGGCAGGTGCATCCTACGAGCAGTACTTC. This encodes CASSLVVAGASYEQYF.

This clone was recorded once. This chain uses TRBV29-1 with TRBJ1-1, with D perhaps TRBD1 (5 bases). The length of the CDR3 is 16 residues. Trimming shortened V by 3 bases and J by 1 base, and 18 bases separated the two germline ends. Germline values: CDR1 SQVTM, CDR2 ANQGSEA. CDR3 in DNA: TGCAGCGTTGATACCAGGGAGCAAACCGCGAACACTGAAGCTTTCTTT. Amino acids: CSVDTREQTANTEAFF. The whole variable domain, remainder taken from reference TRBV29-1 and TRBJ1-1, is SAVISQKPSRDICQRGTSLTIQCQVDSQVTMMFWYRQQPGQSLTLIATANQGSEATYESGFVIDKFPISRPNLTFSTLTVSNMSPEDSSIYLCSVDTREQTANTEAFFGQGTRLTVV.

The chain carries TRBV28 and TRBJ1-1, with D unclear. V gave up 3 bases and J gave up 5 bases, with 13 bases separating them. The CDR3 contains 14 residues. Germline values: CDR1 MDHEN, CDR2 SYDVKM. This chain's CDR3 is CASSFRGRRTEAFF. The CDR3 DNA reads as TGTGCCAGCAGTTTTCGCGGGCGCAGGACTGAAGCTTTCTTT.